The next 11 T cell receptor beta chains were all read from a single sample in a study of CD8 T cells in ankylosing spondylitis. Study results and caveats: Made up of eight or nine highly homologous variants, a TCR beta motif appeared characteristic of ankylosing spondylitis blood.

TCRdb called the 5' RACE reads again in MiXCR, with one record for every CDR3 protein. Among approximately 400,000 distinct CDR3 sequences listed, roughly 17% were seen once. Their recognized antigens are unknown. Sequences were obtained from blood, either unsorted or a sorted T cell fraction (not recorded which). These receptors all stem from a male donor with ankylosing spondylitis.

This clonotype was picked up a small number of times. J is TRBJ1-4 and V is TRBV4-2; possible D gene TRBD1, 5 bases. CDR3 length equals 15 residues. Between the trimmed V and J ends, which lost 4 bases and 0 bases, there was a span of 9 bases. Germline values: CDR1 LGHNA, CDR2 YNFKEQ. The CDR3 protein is CASSPDSATNEKLFF. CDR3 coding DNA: TGTGCCAGCAGCCCCGACAGTGCAACTAATGAAAAACTGTTTTTT.

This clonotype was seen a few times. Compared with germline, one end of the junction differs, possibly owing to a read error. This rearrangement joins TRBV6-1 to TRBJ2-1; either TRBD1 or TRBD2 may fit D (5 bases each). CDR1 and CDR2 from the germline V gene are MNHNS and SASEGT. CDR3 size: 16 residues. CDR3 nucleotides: TGTGCCAGCAGCGAAGAGGGGATGAACCCCTACAATGAGCAGTTCTTC. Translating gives CASSEEGMNPYNEQFF.

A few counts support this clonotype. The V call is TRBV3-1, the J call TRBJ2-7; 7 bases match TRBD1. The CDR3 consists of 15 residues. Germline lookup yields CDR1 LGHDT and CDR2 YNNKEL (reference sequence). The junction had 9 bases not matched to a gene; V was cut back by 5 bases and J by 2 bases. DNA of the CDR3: TGTGCCAGCAGCGCGTCAGGGGGTTCTCCCTACGAGCAGTACTTC. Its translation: CASSASGGSPYEQYF.

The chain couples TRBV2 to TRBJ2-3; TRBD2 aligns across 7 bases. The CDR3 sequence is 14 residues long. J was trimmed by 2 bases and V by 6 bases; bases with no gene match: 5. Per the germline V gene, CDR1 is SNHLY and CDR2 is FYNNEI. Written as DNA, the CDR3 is TGTGCCAGCAGCGGACTAGACTTCACAGATACGCAGTATTTT. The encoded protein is CASSGLDFTDTQYF.

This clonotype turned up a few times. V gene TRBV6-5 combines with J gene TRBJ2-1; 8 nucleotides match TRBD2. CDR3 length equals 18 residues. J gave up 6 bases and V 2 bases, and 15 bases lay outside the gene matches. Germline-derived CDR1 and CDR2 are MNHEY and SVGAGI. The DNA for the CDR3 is TGTGCCAGCAGTTACGGATCGGGGGGGTCCACTTCTGCCAATGAGCAGTTCTTC. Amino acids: CASSYGSGGSTSANEQFF.

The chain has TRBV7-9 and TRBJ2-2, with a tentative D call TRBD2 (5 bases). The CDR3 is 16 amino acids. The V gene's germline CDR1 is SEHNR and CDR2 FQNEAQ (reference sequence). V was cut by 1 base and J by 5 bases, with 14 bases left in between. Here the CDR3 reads CASSLGAARGTGELFF. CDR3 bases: TGTGCCAGCAGCTTAGGTGCCGCGAGAGGGACCGGGGAGCTGTTTTTT.

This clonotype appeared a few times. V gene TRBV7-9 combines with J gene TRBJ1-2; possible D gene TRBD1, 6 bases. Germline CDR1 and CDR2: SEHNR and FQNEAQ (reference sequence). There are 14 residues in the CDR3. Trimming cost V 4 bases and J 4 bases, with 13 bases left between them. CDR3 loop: CASSSDIRGYGYTF. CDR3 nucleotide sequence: TGTGCCAGCAGCTCAGATATCAGGGGCTATGGCTACACCTTC.

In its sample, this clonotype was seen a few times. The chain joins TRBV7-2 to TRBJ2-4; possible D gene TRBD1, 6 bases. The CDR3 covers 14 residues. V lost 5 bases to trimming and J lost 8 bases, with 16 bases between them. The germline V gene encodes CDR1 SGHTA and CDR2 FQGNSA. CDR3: CASSPSQGPDIQYF. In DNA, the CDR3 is TGTGCCAGCAGCCCCTCCCAGGGGCCCGACATTCAGTACTTC.

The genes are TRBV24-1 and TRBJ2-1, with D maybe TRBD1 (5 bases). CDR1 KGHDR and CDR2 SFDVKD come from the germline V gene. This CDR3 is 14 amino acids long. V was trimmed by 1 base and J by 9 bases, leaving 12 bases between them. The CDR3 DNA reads TGTGCCACCAGTGATTTTCCAGGGCAAGGTGAGCAGTTCTTC. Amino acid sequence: CATSDFPGQGEQFF.

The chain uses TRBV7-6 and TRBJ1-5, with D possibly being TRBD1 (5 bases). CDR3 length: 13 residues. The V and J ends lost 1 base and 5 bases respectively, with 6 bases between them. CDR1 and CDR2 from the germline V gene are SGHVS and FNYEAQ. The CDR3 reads CASSLGDYQPQHF. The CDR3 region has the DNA TGTGCCAGCAGCTTAGGGGACTATCAGCCCCAGCATTTT.

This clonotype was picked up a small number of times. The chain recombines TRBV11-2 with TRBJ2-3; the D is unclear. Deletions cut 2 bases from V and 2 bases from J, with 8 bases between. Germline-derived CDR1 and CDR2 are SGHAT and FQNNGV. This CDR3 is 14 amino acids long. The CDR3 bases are TGTGCCAGCAGCTTAACGGCCATCACAGATACGCAGTATTTT. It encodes CASSLTAITDTQYF.